One sample yielded the 31 T cell receptor beta chains listed below, sequenced in a study of shared clonotypes between healthy human individuals. Profiled with immunoSEQ multiplex PCR; TCRdb holds only in-frame clones, not every one. The table lists over a million clones, roughly 97% of them singletons. Material for sequencing was naive CD4+ T cells sorted from blood. Subset specified: CD45RA+ positively selected. These receptors all come from a man in his thirties or forties in good health.

V usage is TRBV15 and J usage is TRBJ2-5; TRBD1 is a possible D gene (5 bases). With 3 bases removed from V and 4 bases from J, the gap between germline ends came to 18 bases. The CDR3 loop spans 16 amino acids. The germline V gene encodes CDR1 LNHNV and CDR2 YYDKDF (reference sequence). The CDR3 here is CATSSPTEWGGETQYF. CDR3 DNA sequence: TGTGCCACCAGCAGTCCCACGGAATGGGGCGGAGAGACCCAGTACTTC. Combining the CDR3 with reference TRBV15 and TRBJ2-5 gives the whole variable domain DAMVIQNPRYQVTQFGKPVTLSCSQTLNHNVMYWYQQKSSQAPKLLFHYYDKDFNNEADTPDNFQSRRPNTSFCFLDIRSPGLGDTAMYLCATSSPTEWGGETQYFGPGTRLLVL.

Comment on this clone: Other DNA sequences within the sample encode an identical CDR3. The rearrangement uses TRBV9 and TRBJ1-5; D is uncertain. The CDR3 is 14 amino acids. Trimming cost V 0 bases and J 3 bases, with 7 bases left between them. Germline CDR1 SGDLS, CDR2 YYNGEE. The CDR3 sequence: CASSVEGFNQPQHF. CDR3 sequence (DNA): TGTGCCAGCAGCGTAGAGGGTTTCAATCAGCCCCAGCATTTT.

The chain is built from TRBV7-8 and TRBJ2-6; D remains ambiguous. This CDR3 is built from 16 residues. Germline lookup yields CDR1 SGHVS and CDR2 FQNEAQ. Trimming stripped 1 base from V and 5 bases from J, with 12 bases between. The CDR3 spells CASSLDPVTWANVLTF. The CDR3 DNA sequence: TGTGCCAGCAGCTTAGACCCGGTGACTTGGGCCAACGTCCTGACTTTC.

The sample holds one count of this clone. The chain couples TRBV18 to TRBJ2-1; 9 bases line up with TRBD1. After removal of 6 bases from V and 6 bases from J, the junction contained 3 bases not matched to a gene. CDR1 and CDR2 (germline): KGHSH, LQKENI. CDR3 length: 13 residues. In DNA form, the CDR3 reads TGTGCCAGCTCCTCGACAGGGGGCAATGAGCAGTTCTTC. This codes for CASSSTGGNEQFF.

V and J are TRBV6-5 and TRBJ2-1; weak D call: TRBD2 (6 bases). This CDR3 is built from 14 residues. Germline assignment: CDR1 MNHEY and CDR2 SVGAGI. V dropped 2 bases and J dropped 8 bases, with 13 bases sitting between them. The CDR3 is CASSYGGTGDEQFF. Written as DNA, the CDR3 is TGTGCCAGCAGTTACGGCGGGACTGGGGATGAGCAGTTCTTC.

The chain uses TRBV7-3 and TRBJ2-1; maybe TRBD2 (6 bases). The CDR3 spans 15 residues. The ends were cut back, 2 bases at V and 6 bases at J, with 14 bases in the middle. CDR1 is SGHTA and CDR2 is FQGTGA in the germline V gene. The CDR3 here is CASSLDGRIGNEQFF. The DNA for the CDR3 is TGTGCCAGCAGCTTAGACGGGAGAATAGGCAATGAGCAGTTCTTC.

The chain links TRBV7-2 to TRBJ2-3; D gene uncertain. Per the germline V gene, CDR1 is SGHTA and CDR2 is FQGNSA. This CDR3 has 14 amino acids. V shed 3 bases and J shed 1 base, with 8 bases lying between them. In nucleotides, the CDR3 is TGTGCCAGCAGCTTCTCGCGAGGCACAGATACGCAGTATTTT. Its translation: CASSFSRGTDTQYF.

V and J are TRBV23-1 and TRBJ2-1; 9 nucleotides agree with TRBD2. TRBV23-1 is filed as an ORF, its function uncertain. The CDR3 loop spans 16 amino acids. J gave up 1 base and V 8 bases, and 9 bases lay outside the gene matches. The CDR3 sequence: CASPGEREDSYNEQFF. CDR3 bases: TGCGCCAGCCCAGGCGAGCGGGAGGATTCCTACAATGAGCAGTTCTTC.

In the case of this clone: The sample carries other DNA sequences with the same CDR3. V gene TRBV30 combines with J gene TRBJ1-5; weak D call: TRBD1 (5 bases). Trimming cost V 0 bases and J 2 bases, with 11 bases left between them. Germline V gene sequence: CDR1 GTSNPN, CDR2 SVGIG (reference sequence). The CDR3 is 15 residues long. CDR3 protein: CAWSVRGVGNQPQHF. Here the CDR3 DNA reads TGTGCCTGGAGTGTAAGGGGAGTCGGCAATCAGCCCCAGCATTTT. Supplemented by reference TRBV30 and TRBJ1-5, the full variable domain reads SQTIHQWPATLVQPVGSPLSLECTVEGTSNPNLYWYRQAAGRGLQLLFYSVGIGQISSEVPQNLSASRPQDRQFILSSKKLLLSDSGFYLCAWSVRGVGNQPQHFGDGTRLSIL.

This clone was counted a single time. The chain recombines TRBV4-3 with TRBJ2-7; perhaps TRBD2 as D (5 bases). V was cut by 0 bases and J by 1 base, with 13 bases left in between. The CDR3 loop spans 16 amino acids. The germline gives CDR1 LGHNA, CDR2 YSLEER. The CDR3 loop reads CASSQELRGRSYEQYF. In DNA form, the CDR3 reads TGCGCCAGCAGCCAAGAACTTAGAGGGAGATCCTACGAGCAGTACTTC.

V usage is TRBV29-1 and J usage is TRBJ1-2; perhaps TRBD1 as D (6 bases). This CDR3 region has 14 residues. Per the germline V gene, CDR1 is SQVTM and CDR2 is ANQGSEA. The ends were cut back, 3 bases at V and 4 bases at J, with 15 bases in the middle. The CDR3 sequence: CSVDHNREGYGYTF. Here the CDR3 DNA reads TGCAGCGTTGACCATAACAGGGAAGGCTATGGCTACACCTTC.

The gene calls are TRBV28 and TRBJ2-6; no reliable D call. CDR1 and CDR2 (germline): MDHEN, SYDVKM. CDR3 size: 15 residues. V gave up 6 bases and J gave up 1 base, with 10 bases separating them. The CDR3 bases are TGTGCCAGCAGCCATTACTTGTCTGGGGCCAACGTCCTGACTTTC. It translates to CASSHYLSGANVLTF.

The chain joins TRBV18 to TRBJ1-5, with TRBD1 matching 7 bases. Germline V gives CDR1 KGHSH, CDR2 LQKENI. The CDR3 sequence is 14 residues long. With V trimmed by 5 bases and J by 2 bases, 3 bases remained unmatched. CDR3 region: CASSSGTGNQPQHF. The DNA of the CDR3 is TGTGCCAGCTCATCAGGGACAGGCAATCAGCCCCAGCATTTT.

The rearrangement joins TRBV7-2 to TRBJ2-7; 9 bases match TRBD1. The germline V gene has CDR1 SGHTA and CDR2 FQGNSA. Trimming removed 5 bases from V and 6 bases from J; junction bases left unmatched: 5. There are 13 residues in the CDR3. The CDR3 region has the DNA TGTGCCAGCAGCCTAGGGACAGGGATCGAGCAGTACTTC. This gives the protein CASSLGTGIEQYF.

The rearrangement uses TRBV13 and TRBJ2-1; 10 nucleotides line up with TRBD1. Per germline, CDR1 PRHDT and CDR2 FYEKMQ (reference sequence). The V and J ends lost 5 bases and 8 bases, in that order; junction bases with no gene match: 6. The CDR3 contains 14 residues. CDR3 nucleotide sequence: TGTGCCAGCAGCGAGGGACAGGGGAACTATGAGCAGTTCTTC. Translation gives CASSEGQGNYEQFF.

The J gene is TRBJ2-1, the V gene TRBV19; no firm D call. CDR3 length: 12 residues. V lost 8 bases and J lost 7, with 12 bases in between. Germline assignment: CDR1 LNHDA and CDR2 SQIVND (reference sequence). The CDR3 DNA follows: TGTGCCAGTGGCCCCCACGGTAATGAGCAGTTCTTC. Its protein is CASGPHGNEQFF.

The CDR3 region is CASRPFRGRVTNEKLFF. The CDR3 DNA reads TGTGCCAGCAGACCTTTTAGGGGTAGGGTAACTAATGAAAAACTGTTTTTT. J is TRBJ1-4 and V is TRBV2; a weak D match, TRBD1 (5 bases). The V gene lost 6 bases and the J gene lost 1 base, with 18 bases spanning the gap. This CDR3 contains 17 residues. Per the germline V gene, CDR1 is SNHLY and CDR2 is FYNNEI.

The chain couples TRBV11-3 to TRBJ1-1; perhaps TRBD1 as D (5 bases). Per germline, CDR1 SGHNT and CDR2 YENEEA. Deletions cut 4 bases from V and 8 bases from J, with 14 bases between. The CDR3 length is 13 residues. The CDR3 bases are TGTGCCAGCAGCTCGGGACCTAGCCGAGAAGCTTTCTTT. Protein sequence: CASSSGPSREAFF.

The chain uses TRBV7-9 and TRBJ2-3, with D perhaps matching TRBD2 (6 bases). This CDR3 is built from 14 residues. Germline assignment: CDR1 SEHNR and CDR2 FQNEAQ (reference sequence). Trimming removed 1 base from V and 4 bases from J, with 9 bases in between. The CDR3 spells CASSLGTNADTQYF. The CDR3 DNA sequence: TGTGCCAGCAGCTTAGGGACTAACGCAGATACGCAGTATTTT.

About this clone itself: Other nucleotide sequences from this sample produce the same CDR3. The CDR3 DNA reads as TGTGCCAGCAGTCTCCGGGCTAACTATGGCTACACCTTC. Translated: CASSLRANYGYTF. This chain connects TRBV28 to TRBJ1-2; D gene ambiguous. Trimming shortened V by 5 bases and J by 0 bases, and 7 bases separated the two germline ends. Germline V gene lookup returns CDR1 MDHEN and CDR2 SYDVKM. This CDR3 region has 13 residues.

The rearrangement joins TRBV4-2 to TRBJ2-1, with TRBD2 matching 12 bases. This CDR3 comprises 15 residues. Germline lookup yields CDR1 LGHNA and CDR2 YNFKEQ. V trimming: 2 bases; J trimming: 10 bases; junction bases outside the gene matches: 6. CDR3 nucleotide sequence: TGTGCCAGCAGCCAATCCGGACTAGCGGGATACGAGCAGTTCTTC. This encodes CASSQSGLAGYEQFF.

With regard to this clone: The sample carries other DNA sequences with the same CDR3. The chain has TRBV5-4 and TRBJ2-7; 11 bases map to TRBD2. Germline values: CDR1 SGHNT, CDR2 YYREEE (reference sequence). With 4 bases clipped from V and 1 base from J, the junction kept 4 bases outside the gene matches. The CDR3 is made up of 15 amino acids. This CDR3 reads CASSGGTSGSYEQYF. The CDR3 nucleotides are TGTGCCAGCAGCGGCGGGACTAGCGGTTCCTACGAGCAGTACTTC.

This clone has just one count. The rearrangement joins TRBV28 to TRBJ1-5; no firm D call. Trimming left V 3 bases short and J 3 bases short, with 9 bases between. This CDR3 spans 14 amino acids. CDR1 is MDHEN, CDR2 SYDVKM, per germline. CDR3 nucleotides: TGTGCCAGCAGTTTGTTAGGCATCAATCAGCCCCAGCATTTT. As protein: CASSLLGINQPQHF.

CDR3 in amino acids: CASSSSPGLAGRTYNEQFF. CDR3 in DNA: TGTGCCAGCAGCTCCTCCCCGGGACTAGCGGGCCGAACCTACAATGAGCAGTTCTTC. V and J are TRBV5-6 and TRBJ2-1; 12 bases are shared with TRBD2. The germline CDR1 and CDR2 sequences are SGHDT and YYEEEE. V shed 3 bases and J 2 bases; nucleotides not matched to a gene: 12. This CDR3 contains 19 residues.

V is TRBV11-2 and J is TRBJ2-1, with 8 bases fitting TRBD1. The V gene end was trimmed by 3 bases and the J gene end by 5 bases; junction bases not matched to a gene: 3. CDR3 size: 14 residues. The germline V gene has CDR1 SGHAT and CDR2 FQNNGV. For the CDR3, the DNA is TGTGCCAGCAGCTTCAAGGACAGGGACAATGAGCAGTTCTTC. It specifies CASSFKDRDNEQFF.

This clone was found once. Other DNA sequences from this sample encode an identical CDR3 as well. This chain links TRBV5-1 with TRBJ2-7, with D unresolved. The CDR3 is 14 amino acids. Germline CDR1 reads SGHRS; CDR2 reads YFSETQ. Trimming took 0 bases from V and 1 from J, leaving 8 bases between them. CDR3 DNA: TGCGCCAGCAGCTTGGTTCGCGGTTCCTACGAGCAGTACTTC. This codes for CASSLVRGSYEQYF. Full variable domain (remainder filled in from reference TRBV5-1 and TRBJ2-7): KAGVTQTPRYLIKTRGQQVTLSCSPISGHRSVSWYQQTPGQGLQFLFEYFSETQRNKGNFPGRFSGRQFSNSRSEMNVSTLELGDSALYLCASSLVRGSYEQYFGPGTRLTVT.

In regard to this clone: This sample also contains other DNA sequences that code for the same CDR3. The chain couples TRBV7-2 to TRBJ2-5; 7 nucleotides agree with TRBD1. Germline V gives CDR1 SGHTA, CDR2 FQGNSA. V shed 3 bases, J shed 5 bases, and the junction held 0 bases outside the gene matches. The CDR3 covers 12 residues. The CDR3 coding sequence is TGTGCCAGCAGCTTCAGGGGGGAGACCCAGTACTTC. Its translation is CASSFRGETQYF.

The rearrangement uses TRBV6-4 and TRBJ2-1; 8 bases match TRBD2. This CDR3 has 14 amino acids. Germline lookup yields CDR1 MRHNA and CDR2 SNTAGT. With V trimmed by 6 bases and J by 2 bases, 3 bases remained unmatched. The CDR3 bases are TGTGCCAGCAGCCGGGGGGGGCCCTACAATGAGCAGTTCTTC. It yields the protein CASSRGGPYNEQFF.

The gene calls are TRBV9 and TRBJ1-2, with D uncertain. The V gene lost 0 bases and the J gene lost 3 bases, with 18 bases spanning the gap. This CDR3 is 17 amino acids long. Germline V gene lookup returns CDR1 SGDLS and CDR2 YYNGEE. CDR3 coding DNA: TGTGCCAGCAGCGTAGGAGTTAAGGCTGCGGCGGACTATGGCTACACCTTC. It specifies CASSVGVKAAADYGYTF.

This chain uses TRBV7-2 with TRBJ2-7; TRBD1 is a possible D gene (5 bases). Germline CDR1 and CDR2: SGHTA and FQGNSA. There are 13 residues in the CDR3. V was clipped by 3 bases and J by 3 bases, with 9 bases between them. CDR3 DNA: TGTGCCAGCAGCTTCGCAGGGTTCTACGAGCAGTACTTC. This gives the protein CASSFAGFYEQYF.

This chain joins TRBV6-1 and TRBJ1-3, with D unclear. V was clipped by 10 bases and J by 0 bases, with 10 bases between them. The CDR3 length is 13 residues. Looked up from germline, CDR1 is MNHNS and CDR2 is SASEGT. The CDR3 sequence: CATLFGSGNTIYF. The CDR3 bases are TGTGCCACCCTCTTTGGCTCTGGAAACACCATATATTTT.